Listed below are T cell receptor beta chains from one sample, sequenced in a study of CD8+ T cells in alopecia areata. Clones were sequenced by immunoSEQ multiplex PCR, and TCRdb holds only the in-frame ones, with some missing. Among about 64,000 clones listed, roughly 40% were seen once. Sequenced input: NKG2D-low CD8+ T cells sorted from blood. These TCRs come from a human donor with alopecia areata. Both conserved end residues are part of each CDR3.

TRBV2 CASRGGGLSTDTQYF
TRBV7-2 CASSPPGQITDTQYF
TRBV25-1 CASSAPLSGANVLTF
TRBV25-1 CASSDSARPNTEAFF
TRBV5-1 CASSLFYNEQFF
TRBV18 CASSQETGRIYEQYF
TRBV4-2 CASSQWTNRGDYEQYF
TRBV7-8 CASSDDGLAGAAEQYF
TRBV25-1 CASSETLSEGYTF
TRBV27 CATQGPNTEAFF
TRBV27 CASSFSGTGELFF
TRBV4-3 CASSQLGTGYEQYF
TRBV4-1 CASSQGAGAENEQYF
TRBV10-3 CAISVGGNQPQHF
TRBV7-9 CASSFGGETDTQYF
TRBV13 CASSLTNGNTIYF
TRBV5-6 CASSLTGIYEQFF